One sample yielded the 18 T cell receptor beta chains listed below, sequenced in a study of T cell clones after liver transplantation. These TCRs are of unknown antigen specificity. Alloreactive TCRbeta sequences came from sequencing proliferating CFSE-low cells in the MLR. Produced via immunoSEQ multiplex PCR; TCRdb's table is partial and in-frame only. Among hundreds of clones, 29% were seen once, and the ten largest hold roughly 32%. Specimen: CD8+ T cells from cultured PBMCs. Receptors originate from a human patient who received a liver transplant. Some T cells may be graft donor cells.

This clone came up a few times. CDR3 nucleotides: TGCGCCAGCAGCCCATCCGATTCTGGGCACGAGCAGTACTTC. Its translation is CASSPSDSGHEQYF. The V call is TRBV4-1, the J call TRBJ2-7; unclear D gene. The CDR3 runs to 14 residues. Per germline, CDR1 MGHRA and CDR2 YSYEKL. The germline V and J ends were trimmed by 4 bases and 5 bases, with 15 bases remaining between them.

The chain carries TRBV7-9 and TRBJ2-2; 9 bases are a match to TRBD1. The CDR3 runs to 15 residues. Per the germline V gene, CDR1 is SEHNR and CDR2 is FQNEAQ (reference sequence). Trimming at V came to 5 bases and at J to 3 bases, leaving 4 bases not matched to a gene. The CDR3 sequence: CASSRQGDHTGELFF. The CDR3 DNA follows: TGTGCCAGCAGCCGACAGGGGGACCACACCGGGGAGCTGTTTTTT.

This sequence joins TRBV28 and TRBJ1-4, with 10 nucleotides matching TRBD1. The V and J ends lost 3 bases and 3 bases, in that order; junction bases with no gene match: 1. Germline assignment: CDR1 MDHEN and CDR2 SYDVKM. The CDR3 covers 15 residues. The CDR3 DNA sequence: TGTGCCAGCAGTTTCGGGACAGGGGCTAATGAAAAACTGTTTTTT. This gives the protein CASSFGTGANEKLFF.

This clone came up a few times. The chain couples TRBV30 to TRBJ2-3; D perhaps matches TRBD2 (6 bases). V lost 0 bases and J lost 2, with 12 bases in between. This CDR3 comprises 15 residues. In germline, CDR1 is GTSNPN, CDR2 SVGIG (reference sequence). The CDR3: CAWSVGDLLTDTQYF. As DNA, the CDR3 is TGTGCCTGGAGTGTTGGGGACTTACTCACAGATACGCAGTATTTT.

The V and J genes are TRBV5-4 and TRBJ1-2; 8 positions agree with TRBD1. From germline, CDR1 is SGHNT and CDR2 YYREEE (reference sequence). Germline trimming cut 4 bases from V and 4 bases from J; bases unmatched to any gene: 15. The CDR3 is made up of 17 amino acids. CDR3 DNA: TGTGCCAGCAGCCAAGAGTCGACAGGGGCCCAATTCTATGGCTACACCTTC. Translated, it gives CASSQESTGAQFYGYTF.

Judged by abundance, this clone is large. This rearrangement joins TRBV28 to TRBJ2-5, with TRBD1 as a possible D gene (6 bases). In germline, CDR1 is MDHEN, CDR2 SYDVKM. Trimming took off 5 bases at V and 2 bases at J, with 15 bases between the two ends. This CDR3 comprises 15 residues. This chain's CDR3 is CASSLGAWGQETQYF. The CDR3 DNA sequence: TGTGCCAGCAGTCTGGGGGCTTGGGGTCAAGAGACCCAGTACTTC.

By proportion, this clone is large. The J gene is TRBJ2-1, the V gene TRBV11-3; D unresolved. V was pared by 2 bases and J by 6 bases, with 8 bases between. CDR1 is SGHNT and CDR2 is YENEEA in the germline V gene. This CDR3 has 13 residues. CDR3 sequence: CASSLPHSNEQFF. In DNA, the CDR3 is TGTGCCAGCAGCTTACCGCACAGCAATGAGCAGTTCTTC.

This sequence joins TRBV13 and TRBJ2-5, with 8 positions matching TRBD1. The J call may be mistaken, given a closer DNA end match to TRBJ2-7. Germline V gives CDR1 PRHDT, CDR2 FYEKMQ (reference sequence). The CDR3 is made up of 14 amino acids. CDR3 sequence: CASSSRTGIYEQYF. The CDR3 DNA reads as TGTGCCAGCAGCTCCCGGACAGGGATTTACGAGCAGTACTTC.

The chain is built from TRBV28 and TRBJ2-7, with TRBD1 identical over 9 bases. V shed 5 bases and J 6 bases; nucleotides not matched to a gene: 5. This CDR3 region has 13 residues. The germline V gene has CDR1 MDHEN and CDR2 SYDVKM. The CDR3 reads CASSEQGAFEQYF. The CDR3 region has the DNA TGTGCCAGCAGTGAACAGGGGGCTTTCGAGCAGTACTTC.

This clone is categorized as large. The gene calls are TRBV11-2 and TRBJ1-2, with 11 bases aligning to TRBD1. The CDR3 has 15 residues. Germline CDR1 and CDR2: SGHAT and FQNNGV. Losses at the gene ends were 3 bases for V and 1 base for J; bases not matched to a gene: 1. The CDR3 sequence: CASSFGTGGNYGYTF. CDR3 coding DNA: TGTGCCAGCAGCTTCGGGACAGGGGGTAACTATGGCTACACCTTC.

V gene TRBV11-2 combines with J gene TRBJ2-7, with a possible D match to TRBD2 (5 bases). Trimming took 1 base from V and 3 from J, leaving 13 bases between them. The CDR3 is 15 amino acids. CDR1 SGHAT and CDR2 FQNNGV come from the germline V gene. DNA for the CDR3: TGTGCCAGCAGCTTAGCCTGGGGAGTCGGCTACGAGCAGTACTTC. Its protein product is CASSLAWGVGYEQYF. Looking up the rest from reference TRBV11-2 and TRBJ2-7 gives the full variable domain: EAGVAQSPRYKIIEKRQSVAFWCNPISGHATLYWYQQILGQGPKLLIQFQNNGVVDDSQLPKDRFSAERLKGVDSTLKIQPAKLEDSAVYLCASSLAWGVGYEQYFGPGTRLTVT.

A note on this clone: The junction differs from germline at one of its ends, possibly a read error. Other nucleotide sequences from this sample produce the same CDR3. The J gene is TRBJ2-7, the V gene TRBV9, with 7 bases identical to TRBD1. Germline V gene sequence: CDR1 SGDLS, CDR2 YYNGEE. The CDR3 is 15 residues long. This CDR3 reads CASSEDEGQIYEQYF. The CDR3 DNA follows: TGTGCCAGTAGCGAGGATGAGGGACAGATCTACGAGCAGTACTTC.

Written as DNA, the CDR3 is TGCGCCAGCAGCTTGTATTTCCCCACAGGGGGCACAGAGACCCAGTACTTC. This encodes CASSLYFPTGGTETQYF. The chain has TRBV5-1 and TRBJ2-5, with 9 bases that match TRBD1. This CDR3 contains 17 residues. Trimming at V came to 1 base and at J to 4 bases, leaving 11 bases not matched to a gene. The germline V gene encodes CDR1 SGHRS and CDR2 YFSETQ. Using reference TRBV5-1 and TRBJ2-5 for the parts outside the CDR3, the full variable domain is KAGVTQTPRYLIKTRGQQVTLSCSPISGHRSVSWYQQTPGQGLQFLFEYFSETQRNKGNFPGRFSGRQFSNSRSEMNVSTLELGDSALYLCASSLYFPTGGTETQYFGPGTRLLVL.

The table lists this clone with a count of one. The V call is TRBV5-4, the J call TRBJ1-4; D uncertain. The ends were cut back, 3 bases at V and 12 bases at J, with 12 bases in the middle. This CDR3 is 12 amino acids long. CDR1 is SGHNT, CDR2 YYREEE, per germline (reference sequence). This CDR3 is CASSSNSVELFF. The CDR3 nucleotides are TGTGCCAGCAGCTCAAACAGTGTCGAACTGTTTTTT.

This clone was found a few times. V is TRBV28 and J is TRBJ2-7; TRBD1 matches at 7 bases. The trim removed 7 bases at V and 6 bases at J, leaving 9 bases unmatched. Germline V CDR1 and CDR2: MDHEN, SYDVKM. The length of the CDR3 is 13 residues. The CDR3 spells CASKWTGRGEQYF. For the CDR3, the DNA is TGTGCCAGCAAGTGGACAGGCCGTGGCGAGCAGTACTTC.

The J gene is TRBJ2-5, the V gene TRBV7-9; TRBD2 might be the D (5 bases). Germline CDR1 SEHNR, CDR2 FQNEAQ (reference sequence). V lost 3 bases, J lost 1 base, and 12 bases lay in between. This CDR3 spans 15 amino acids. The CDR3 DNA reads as TGTGCCAGCAGCTTTGACTTGGGGAGCCAAGAGACCCAGTACTTC. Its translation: CASSFDLGSQETQYF.

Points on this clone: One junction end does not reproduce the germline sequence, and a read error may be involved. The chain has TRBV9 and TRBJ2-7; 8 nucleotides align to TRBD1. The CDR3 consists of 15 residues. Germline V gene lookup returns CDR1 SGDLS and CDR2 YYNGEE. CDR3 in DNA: TGTGCCAGCAGCGAGAGACAGGGGACCCCCTACGCGCAGTACTTC. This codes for CASSERQGTPYAQYF.

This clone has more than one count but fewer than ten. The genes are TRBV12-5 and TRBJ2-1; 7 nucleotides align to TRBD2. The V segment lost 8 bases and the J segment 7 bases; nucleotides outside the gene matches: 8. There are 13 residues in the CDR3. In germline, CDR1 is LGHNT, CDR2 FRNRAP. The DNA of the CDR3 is TGTGCTAGTAGACGGGGAGGGATGAATGAGCAGTTCTTC. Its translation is CASRRGGMNEQFF.